This T cell receptor beta chain was found in a study of T cells in Graves' hyperthyroidism and ophthalmopathy. The sample holds one count of this clonotype. In germline, CDR1 is SNHLY, CDR2 FYNNEI. V dropped 7 bases and J dropped 1 base, with 14 bases sitting between them. The CDR3 spans 16 residues. Authors of the study amplified TCR beta CDR3 regions from RNA transcripts. The TCR CDR3 first-round RT-PCR relied on the HTBI primer set. A single record per CDR3 protein comes from TCRdb applying MiXCR to the multiplex PCR reads. The sample has some 500,000 distinct CDR3 sequences; around 15% are singletons. The authors deemed Graves' hyperthyroidism stable absent ophthalmopathy progression within 18 months. The study excluded patients with uncontrolled infection, other autoimmune disease, pregnancy or lactation.

Sequenced sample: blood. The gene calls are TRBV2 and TRBJ2-6; D might be TRBD2 (5 bases). This sequence was found in a woman aged 18-29 years with Graves' hyperthyroidism. The CDR3 region has the DNA TGTGCCAGCACGGGATTAAAATCTTCTGGGGCCAACGTCCTGACTTTC. It is translated as CASTGLKSSGANVLTF.